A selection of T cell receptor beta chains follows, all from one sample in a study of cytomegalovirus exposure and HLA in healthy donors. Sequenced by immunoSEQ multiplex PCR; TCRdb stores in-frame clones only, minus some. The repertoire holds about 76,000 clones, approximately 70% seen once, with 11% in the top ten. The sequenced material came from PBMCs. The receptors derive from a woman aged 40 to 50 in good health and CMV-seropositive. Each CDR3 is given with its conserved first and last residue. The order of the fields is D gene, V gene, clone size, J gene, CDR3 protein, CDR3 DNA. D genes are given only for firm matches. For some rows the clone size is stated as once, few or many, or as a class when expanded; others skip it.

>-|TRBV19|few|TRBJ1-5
CASRRMTGNQPQHF
TGTGCCAGTAGGCGGATGACGGGAAATCAGCCCCAGCATTTT
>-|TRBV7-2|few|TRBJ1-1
CASSEYRNTEAFF
TGTGCCAGCAGCGAGTACAGGAACACTGAAGCTTTCTTT
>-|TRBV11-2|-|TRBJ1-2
CASSLASQGLYRYTF
TGTGCCAGCAGCTTAGCGTCCCAGGGCCTATACCGCTACACCTTC
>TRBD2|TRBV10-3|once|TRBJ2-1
CAISEGLAGFNEQFF
TGTGCCATCAGTGAGGGACTAGCGGGATTCAATGAGCAGTTCTTC
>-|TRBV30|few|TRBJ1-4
CAWSPWPPSTNEKLFF
TGTGCCTGGAGTCCCTGGCCTCCTTCAACTAATGAAAAACTGTTTTTT
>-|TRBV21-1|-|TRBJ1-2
CASSKYTGGMYYGYTF
TGTGCCAGCAGCAAATACACAGGGGGTATGTACTATGGCTACACCTTC
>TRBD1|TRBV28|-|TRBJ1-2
CASSRAGTGYGYTF
TGTGCCAGCAGTCGAGCGGGGACAGGCTATGGCTACACCTTC
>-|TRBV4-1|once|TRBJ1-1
CASSPRVGNTEAFF
TGCGCCAGCAGCCCCCGGGTTGGGAACACTGAAGCTTTCTTT
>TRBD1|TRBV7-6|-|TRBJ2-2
CASSGQGASGELFF
TGTGCCAGCAGCGGGCAGGGGGCCTCCGGGGAGCTGTTTTTT
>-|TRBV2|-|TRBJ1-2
CASSEGGVRSYGYTF
TGTGCCAGCAGTGAAGGGGGGGTTAGGAGCTATGGCTACACCTTC
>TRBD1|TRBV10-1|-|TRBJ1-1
CASSESQGVNTEAFF
TGCGCCAGCAGTGAGTCACAGGGGGTGAACACTGAAGCTTTCTTT
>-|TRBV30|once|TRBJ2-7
CAWSVIVQNEQYF
TGTGCCTGGAGTGTAATTGTGCAGAACGAGCAGTACTTC
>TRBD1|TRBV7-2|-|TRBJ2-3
CASSPRQGGTDTQYF
TGTGCCAGCAGCCCGAGACAGGGGGGGACAGATACGCAGTATTTT
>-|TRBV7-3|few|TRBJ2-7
CASSPTGSDTYEQYF
TGTGCCAGCAGCCCGACGGGGTCCGACACCTACGAGCAGTACTTC
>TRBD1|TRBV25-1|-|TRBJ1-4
CASSDPGQGWNEKLFF
TGTGCCAGCAGTGATCCCGGACAGGGGTGGAATGAAAAACTGTTTTTT
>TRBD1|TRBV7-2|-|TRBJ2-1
CASSLNRGSNEQFF
TGTGCCAGCAGCTTAAACAGGGGAAGTAATGAGCAGTTCTTC
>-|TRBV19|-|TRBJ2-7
CASVGWCGGSPYEQYF
TGTGCCAGTGTAGGGTGGTGTGGGGGGAGCCCCTACGAGCAGTACTTC
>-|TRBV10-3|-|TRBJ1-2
CAIRLGGAYGYTF
TGTGCCATCAGGCTTGGGGGGGCCTATGGCTACACCTTC
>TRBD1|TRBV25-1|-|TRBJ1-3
CASRSTGAGNTIYF
TGTGCCAGCAGGTCGACAGGGGCTGGAAACACCATATATTTT
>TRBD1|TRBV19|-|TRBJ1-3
CASKGADGNTIYF
TGTGCCAGTAAGGGGGCAGACGGAAACACCATATATTTT
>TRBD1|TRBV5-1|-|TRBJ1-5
CASSRDSAAGQPQHF
TGCGCCAGCAGCCGGGACAGCGCAGCAGGTCAGCCCCAGCATTTT
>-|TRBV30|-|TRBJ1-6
CAWSPTDRNSPLHF
TGTGCCTGGAGTCCGACTGACAGGAATTCACCCCTCCACTTT
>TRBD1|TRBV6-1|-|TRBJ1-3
CASSEASTGRNTIYF
TGTGCCAGCAGTGAAGCGTCGACAGGGAGAAACACCATATATTTT
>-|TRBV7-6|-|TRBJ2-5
CASSLVSETQYF
TGTGCCAGCAGCTTAGTTTCGGAGACCCAGTACTTC
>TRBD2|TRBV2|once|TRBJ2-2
CASLAGRPTPDTGELFF
TGTGCCAGCTTAGCGGGGCGTCCCACTCCAGACACCGGGGAGCTGTTTTTT
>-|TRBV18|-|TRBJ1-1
CASSPPLSEAFF
TGTGCCAGCTCACCACCCCTCTCGGAAGCTTTCTTT
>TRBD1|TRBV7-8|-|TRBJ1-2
CASSLTGQGSGYTF
TGTGCCAGCAGCTTAACGGGACAGGGAAGTGGCTACACCTTC
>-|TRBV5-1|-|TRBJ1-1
CASSPLMNTEAFF
TGCGCCAGCAGCCCCTTAATGAACACTGAAGCTTTCTTT
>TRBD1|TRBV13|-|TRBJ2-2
CASSLGQGTGELFF
TGTGCCAGCAGCCTAGGACAGGGGACCGGGGAGCTGTTTTTT
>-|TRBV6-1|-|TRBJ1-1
CASSRTQGGTEAFF
TGTGCCAGCAGTCGTACCCAGGGTGGCACTGAAGCTTTCTTT
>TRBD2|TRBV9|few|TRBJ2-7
CASSVEGSGRAYAYEQYF
TGTGCCAGCAGCGTAGAGGGGAGCGGGAGGGCCTACGCCTACGAGCAGTACTTC
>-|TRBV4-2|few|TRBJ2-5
CASSQDREETQYF
TGTGCCAGCAGCCAAGATCGGGAGGAGACCCAGTACTTC
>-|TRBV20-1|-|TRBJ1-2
CSVWEEGGYTF
TGCAGTGTCTGGGAAGAGGGTGGCTACACCTTC
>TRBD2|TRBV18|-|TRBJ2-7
CASSPTGGVGEQYF
TGTGCCAGCTCACCAACCGGGGGGGTAGGCGAGCAGTACTTC
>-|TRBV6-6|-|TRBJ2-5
CASSSLGGQETQYF
TGTGCCAGCAGTTCCCTTGGGGGGCAAGAGACCCAGTACTTC
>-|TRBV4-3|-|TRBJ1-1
CASSQEATGRANTEAFF
TGCGCCAGCAGCCAAGAAGCTACAGGGCGGGCGAACACTGAAGCTTTCTTT
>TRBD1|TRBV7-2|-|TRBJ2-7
CASSSWTGPPEQYF
TGTGCCAGCAGCTCTTGGACAGGACCTCCCGAGCAGTACTTC
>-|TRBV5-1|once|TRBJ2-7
CASTLRPDYEQYF
TGCGCCAGTACCCTGCGCCCCGACTACGAGCAGTACTTC
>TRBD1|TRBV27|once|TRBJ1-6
CASSSNRGRLDSYNSPLHF
TGTGCCAGCAGTTCTAACAGGGGGCGCTTGGACTCCTATAATTCACCCCTCCACTTT
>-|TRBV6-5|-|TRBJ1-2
CASSPEEGRGYTF
TGTGCCAGCAGCCCCGAGGAGGGTCGTGGCTACACCTTC
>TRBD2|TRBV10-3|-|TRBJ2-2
CAISGRTSEKPNTGELFF
TGTGCCATCAGTGGGAGGACTAGCGAGAAACCGAACACCGGGGAGCTGTTTTTT
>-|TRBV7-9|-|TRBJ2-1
CASSLARSLAQNEQFF
TGTGCCAGCAGCTTAGCGAGATCACTAGCTCAGAATGAGCAGTTCTTC
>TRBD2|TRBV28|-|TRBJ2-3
CASSSPGLAARTDTQYF
TGTGCCAGCAGCTCTCCGGGACTAGCGGCGCGGACAGATACGCAGTATTTT
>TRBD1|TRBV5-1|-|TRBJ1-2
CASSLDDRDYGYTF
TGCGCCAGCAGCTTAGATGACAGGGACTATGGCTACACCTTC
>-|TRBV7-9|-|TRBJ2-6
CASSRTGVGHSGANVLTF
TGTGCCAGCAGCCGAACGGGGGTGGGCCACTCTGGGGCCAACGTCCTGACTTTC
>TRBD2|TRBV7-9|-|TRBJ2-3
CASRASGAWSQYF
TGTGCCAGCAGGGCTAGCGGGGCTTGGTCGCAGTATTTT